This T cell receptor (beta chain) was obtained from a study of blood T cell repertoires in COVID-19. Whole-study context: The United States, Italy and Spain provided the acute and convalescent COVID-19 samples. From T cells, B-cell-depleted T cells, or PBMCs came the material, which was cDNA or gDNA.

Per germline, CDR1 DFQATT and CDR2 SNEGSKA (reference sequence). J lost 0 bases, V lost 3 bases, and 13 bases had no gene match. The CDR3 contains 18 residues. Per the study methods: Amplifying reference gene primers gave estimates of nucleated cell counts. The assay was immunoSEQ multiplex PCR, and TCRdb's table has in-frame clones only and misses some. That table is the source of V, J and clone size, and D and trimming were worked out from the DNA. Among some 180,000 clones listed, 86% were seen once. The origin of this receptor is a man in his 70s with active or convalescent COVID-19. The sequenced material came from peripheral blood. The chain joins TRBV20-1 to TRBJ2-1, with 8 bases that match TRBD2. The CDR3 bases are TGCAGTGCTAGTACGGTAGCGGGAACCCTGAGCTCCTACAATGAGCAGTTCTTC. Translating it yields CSASTVAGTLSSYNEQFF.